This T cell receptor (beta chain) derives from a study of Ad26.COV2.S vaccination and SARS-CoV-2 variants. Looking at the study overall: Sample donor was a member of the COV1001 Ad26.COV2.S trial arm. The study's findings and limits: CD8+ and CD4+ T cells specific for spike reportedly responded with substantial breadth after vaccination. Measurements of TCR breadth and depth may have given underestimates of the total T cell responses.

V shed 7 bases, J shed 8 bases, and the junction held 12 bases outside the gene matches. Germline values: CDR1 LNHDA, CDR2 SQIVND (reference sequence). The CDR3 is 15 residues long. Produced via immunoSEQ multiplex PCR; TCRdb's table is partial and in-frame only. The sample has 300,000 to 400,000 clones, about 88% seen once. Comment on this clone: Its target is not known.

Documented treatment: 15 to 20 received Ad26.COV2.S at low or high dose, single or two shots; roughly five received placebo; per-sample allocation not given. Sampling was performed 63 days after the first vaccine or placebo injection. This receptor was identified in a person aged 18-65 years who received the Ad26.COV2.S COVID-19 vaccine or a placebo. The sample consisted of peripheral blood, taken in a trial of Ad26.COV2.S vaccine versus placebo. The chain joins TRBV19 to TRBJ2-1; 9 bases map to TRBD2. The CDR3 sequence is CASKGGGRAFDEQFF. The CDR3 DNA follows: TGTGCCAGTAAGGGCGGCGGGAGGGCCTTCGATGAGCAGTTCTTC.